This TCR beta chain came from a study of human T cells and chemical hapten exposure. Study findings and constraints: Alopecia in all donors means immunity may differ from healthy individuals. Significantly more large CDR3 similarity clusters arose among expanded TCRs than among controls. The number of TCRs above 1 in 1000 frequency did not change after DPC sensitization.

Time point denoted: patch test 1, 2 weeks after DPC sensitization. Regarding treatment: therapeutic diphenylcyclopropenone sensitization with weekly scalp DPC. For this clonotype: The antigen remains unidentified.

Library preparation tagged each individual cDNA molecule with a unique molecular identifier. TCRdb redid the calling of the RACE reads with MiXCR, one entry per CDR3 protein. The sample consists of some 82,000 distinct CDR3 sequences, about 11% of them appearing once. This sample comprised whole blood, obtained in connection with sensitization to the hapten diphenylcyclopropenone (DPC). This clonotype was obtained from a woman aged 50 to 65 with alopecia areata. Some clones in this sample may be carry-over from other donors' samples.

CDR3 sequence reads: CASSLYKSSSYNEQFF. The CDR3, as DNA: TGTGCCAGCAGCTTATACAAGTCAAGCTCCTACAATGAGCAGTTCTTC. J is TRBJ2-1 and V is TRBV11-1; no clear D. CDR1 is SGHAT and CDR2 is FQDESV in the germline V gene (reference sequence). CDR3 length: 16 residues. V was trimmed by 2 bases and J by 0 bases, leaving 11 bases between them.